Listed below are T cell receptor beta chains from one sample, sequenced in a study of Ad26.COV2.S vaccination and SARS-CoV-2 variants. Produced via immunoSEQ multiplex PCR; TCRdb's table is partial and in-frame only. The sample consists of 350,000 to 450,000 clones, 89% of them appearing once. The source was peripheral blood, collected in a trial of Ad26.COV2.S vaccine versus placebo. The origin of the receptors is a person between 18 and 60 years old who received the Ad26.COV2.S COVID-19 vaccine or a placebo. The conserved cysteine and the conserved F or W are not part of the CDR3 here. Each record gives: J gene, V gene, CDR3 protein.

J gene: TRBJ2-7
V gene: TRBV30
CDR3 protein: AWSQGTNYEQY

J gene: TRBJ2-1
V gene: TRBV5-4
CDR3 protein: ASSLISEGLLF

J gene: TRBJ2-3
V gene: TRBV4-3
CDR3 protein: ASSQERTSPYTDTQY

J gene: TRBJ1-6
V gene: TRBV6-1
CDR3 protein: ASSERGGSPLH

J gene: TRBJ2-1
V gene: TRBV6-2/TRBV6-3
CDR3 protein: ASSSQEYNEQF

J gene: TRBJ2-3
V gene: TRBV11-3
CDR3 protein: ASSLESSGRAYADTQY

J gene: TRBJ2-7
V gene: TRBV24-1
CDR3 protein: ATSDSGTGVYEQY

J gene: TRBJ1-1
V gene: TRBV20-1
CDR3 protein: SAHRETEAF

J gene: TRBJ1-1
V gene: TRBV5-1
CDR3 protein: ASSLGALHNTEAF

J gene: TRBJ2-1
V gene: TRBV21-1
CDR3 protein: ASRFTSQTPIPPYNEQF

J gene: TRBJ2-1
V gene: TRBV2
CDR3 protein: ASSEPTLEF

J gene: TRBJ2-5
V gene: TRBV13
CDR3 protein: ASSPSGLAGGPTYQETQY

J gene: TRBJ1-1
V gene: TRBV13
CDR3 protein: ASSRRVGSTEAF

J gene: TRBJ1-2
V gene: TRBV21-1
CDR3 protein: ASILWRYYGYT

J gene: TRBJ2-1
V gene: TRBV12-3/TRBV12-4
CDR3 protein: ASSLNIIEQF

J gene: TRBJ1-2
V gene: TRBV12-3/TRBV12-4
CDR3 protein: ASSLKGNYGYT

J gene: TRBJ2-2
V gene: TRBV9
CDR3 protein: ASHSGGRNAAGELF

J gene: TRBJ1-1
V gene: TRBV5-1
CDR3 protein: ASSLAPGLNTEAF

J gene: TRBJ1-1
V gene: TRBV28
CDR3 protein: ASSLSQGVVEAF

J gene: TRBJ1-2
V gene: TRBV10-3
CDR3 protein: ATTPDGYGYT

J gene: TRBJ2-7
V gene: TRBV11-3
CDR3 protein: ASMAGANYEQY

J gene: TRBJ2-5
V gene: TRBV15
CDR3 protein: ATRDRGSLGTSGVETQY

J gene: TRBJ1-2
V gene: TRBV7-9
CDR3 protein: ASSNAGRSDYGYT

J gene: TRBJ2-1
V gene: TRBV10-3
CDR3 protein: AISESMSGQVNNEQF

J gene: TRBJ1-2
V gene: TRBV12-5
CDR3 protein: ASGLTLGGGGYT

J gene: TRBJ2-2
V gene: TRBV30
CDR3 protein: AWEETPNTGELF

J gene: TRBJ2-7
V gene: TRBV24-1
CDR3 protein: ATSEGPDPEQY

J gene: TRBJ2-4
V gene: TRBV30
CDR3 protein: AWSVPGKDQSIQY

J gene: TRBJ2-3
V gene: TRBV18
CDR3 protein: ASSPGTSGISDTQY

J gene: TRBJ2-7
V gene: TRBV27
CDR3 protein: ASSLYAGTSNYEQY

J gene: TRBJ2-3
V gene: TRBV14
CDR3 protein: ASSQSRIAFGDTQY

J gene: TRBJ2-7
V gene: TRBV27
CDR3 protein: ASSLGWGQHEQY

J gene: TRBJ2-5
V gene: TRBV19
CDR3 protein: ASSIVSSGSRETQY

J gene: TRBJ1-1
V gene: TRBV28
CDR3 protein: ASSLMAWPPTEAF

J gene: TRBJ2-1
V gene: TRBV18
CDR3 protein: ASSPLAASYNEQF

J gene: TRBJ2-3
V gene: TRBV2
CDR3 protein: ASSNQGTDTQY

J gene: TRBJ1-1
V gene: TRBV29-1
CDR3 protein: SAALGVNTEAF

J gene: TRBJ1-1
V gene: TRBV3-1/TRBV3-2
CDR3 protein: ASSRQGVNTEAF

J gene: TRBJ1-6
V gene: TRBV9
CDR3 protein: ASSVGGFRNSPLH

J gene: TRBJ2-2
V gene: TRBV12-3/TRBV12-4
CDR3 protein: ASSFWGTGELF

J gene: TRBJ1-1
V gene: TRBV7-2
CDR3 protein: ASSLLKGQGNTEAF

J gene: TRBJ2-1
V gene: TRBV10-3
CDR3 protein: ANNYRVLCSYNEQF

J gene: TRBJ1-1
V gene: TRBV29-1
CDR3 protein: SVERLMNTEAF

J gene: TRBJ2-1
V gene: TRBV30
CDR3 protein: ARGMGSSYNEQF

J gene: TRBJ2-1
V gene: TRBV9
CDR3 protein: ASSVGLARDEQF

J gene: TRBJ2-7
V gene: TRBV11-2
CDR3 protein: ASSIRGGPKDEQY